These T cell receptor beta chains were read from a single sample in a study of cytomegalovirus exposure and HLA in healthy donors. Assay: immunoSEQ multiplex PCR; the TCRdb copy retains only in-frame clones and omits some. This sample has around 200,000 clones, with around 86% found just once. Material for sequencing was PBMCs. The receptors were sampled from a woman aged 40-49 years in good health and CMV-seronegative. Both conserved end residues are part of each CDR3. D genes are given only for firm matches. Not every row has a clone size; where given, it reads once, few, many or a size class.

V: TRBV7-2; size: few; length: 16; J: TRBJ2-1; D: -; CDR3: CASSRGPAPGDNEQFF; DNA: TGTGCCAGCAGCCGAGGTCCAGCACCCGGGGATAATGAGCAGTTCTTC
V: TRBV6-5; size: few; length: 13; J: TRBJ1-2; D: -; CDR3: CASSQQEYYGYTF; DNA: TGTGCCAGCAGCCAACAGGAATACTATGGCTACACCTTC
V: TRBV7-2; size: -; length: 14; J: TRBJ2-2; D: TRBD1; CDR3: CASSHTGTAGELFF; DNA: TGTGCCAGCAGCCATACCGGGACAGCCGGGGAGCTGTTTTTT
V: TRBV2; size: -; length: 14; J: TRBJ2-1; D: TRBD2; CDR3: CASSVSGRNNEQFF; DNA: TGTGCCAGCAGTGTGTCCGGGAGGAACAATGAGCAGTTCTTC
V: TRBV7-9; size: -; length: 16; J: TRBJ2-7; D: TRBD2; CDR3: CASSRRGGTPPHEQYF; DNA: TGTGCCAGCAGCCGCCGCGGGGGTACCCCACCCCACGAGCAGTACTTC
V: TRBV6-1; size: few; length: 13; J: TRBJ1-2; D: -; CDR3: CASVPDGGYGYTF; DNA: TGTGCCAGCGTTCCAGACGGCGGGTATGGCTACACCTTC
V: TRBV6-5; size: -; length: 15; J: TRBJ2-6; D: -; CDR3: CASREQGSGANVLTF; DNA: TGTGCCAGCAGAGAACAGGGTTCTGGGGCCAACGTCCTGACTTTC
V: TRBV19; size: -; length: 14; J: TRBJ2-7; D: -; CDR3: CASSIGGIDYEQYF; DNA: TGTGCCAGTAGTATTGGAGGGATCGATTACGAGCAGTACTTC
V: TRBV9; size: -; length: 15; J: TRBJ2-7; D: TRBD2; CDR3: CASSPTSGSGYEQYF; DNA: TGTGCCAGCAGCCCTACCAGCGGGAGTGGGTACGAGCAGTACTTC
V: TRBV11-3; size: -; length: 15; J: TRBJ2-2; D: TRBD2; CDR3: CASSRGTSGREVLFF; DNA: TGTGCCAGCAGCCGGGGGACTAGCGGGAGGGAGGTGCTGTTTTTT
V: TRBV30; size: -; length: 13; J: TRBJ1-1; D: -; CDR3: CAWSGHLNTEAFF; DNA: TGTGCCTGGAGTGGACACTTGAACACTGAAGCTTTCTTT
V: TRBV18; size: -; length: 16; J: TRBJ2-1; D: TRBD2; CDR3: CASSSRTSGKYNEQFF; DNA: TGTGCCAGCTCATCAAGGACTAGCGGGAAGTACAATGAGCAGTTCTTC
V: TRBV7-9; size: -; length: 13; J: TRBJ1-1; D: -; CDR3: CASSLGPSAEAFF; DNA: TGTGCCAGCAGCTTGGGCCCCTCGGCTGAAGCTTTCTTT
V: TRBV18; size: few; length: 15; J: TRBJ2-7; D: -; CDR3: CASSPTGQFIYEQYF; DNA: TGTGCCAGCTCACCAACAGGTCAGTTCATCTACGAGCAGTACTTC
V: TRBV27; size: -; length: 16; J: TRBJ1-5; D: TRBD1; CDR3: CASKGQGLSWNQPQHF; DNA: TGTGCCAGCAAGGGACAGGGGCTGTCTTGGAATCAGCCCCAGCATTTT
V: TRBV2; size: -; length: 15; J: TRBJ1-1; D: -; CDR3: CASIKEGSWNTEAFF; DNA: TGTGCCAGCATTAAAGAGGGATCTTGGAACACTGAAGCTTTCTTT
V: TRBV11-2; size: once; length: 15; J: TRBJ2-7; D: TRBD2; CDR3: CASSPLVAGEREQYF; DNA: TGTGCCAGCAGCCCGTTGGTAGCGGGAGAACGTGAGCAGTACTTC
V: TRBV7-9; size: few; length: 14; J: TRBJ2-7; D: TRBD2; CDR3: CASSFHAGGSEQYF; DNA: TGTGCCAGCAGCTTCCATGCGGGAGGAAGCGAGCAGTACTTC
V: TRBV13; size: -; length: 15; J: TRBJ1-1; D: -; CDR3: CASSSDTTGAAEAFF; DNA: TGTGCCAGCAGCTCCGACACGACAGGAGCGGCTGAAGCTTTCTTT
V: TRBV11-2; size: -; length: 11; J: TRBJ1-2; D: -; CDR3: CASSSPRGYTF; DNA: TGTGCCAGCAGCTCCCCCAGAGGCTACACCTTC
V: TRBV7-3; size: -; length: 16; J: TRBJ2-2; D: TRBD2; CDR3: CASSHPGTKNTGELFF; DNA: TGTGCCAGCAGTCATCCCGGGACTAAAAACACCGGGGAGCTGTTTTTT
V: TRBV5-1; size: -; length: 15; J: TRBJ2-5; D: TRBD2; CDR3: CASSLEGLGVETQYF; DNA: TGCGCCAGCAGCCTGGAGGGACTAGGGGTCGAGACCCAGTACTTC
V: TRBV5-4; size: -; length: 16; J: TRBJ2-1; D: TRBD2; CDR3: CASSGRAGGKENEQFF; DNA: TGTGCCAGCAGCGGCCGAGCGGGAGGGAAAGAGAATGAGCAGTTCTTC
V: TRBV11-2; size: -; length: 13; J: TRBJ2-2; D: -; CDR3: CASSSPQTGELFF; DNA: TGTGCCAGCAGCTCCCCCCAAACCGGGGAGCTGTTTTTT
V: TRBV19; size: -; length: 16; J: TRBJ1-1; D: TRBD1; CDR3: CASSLGTAFMNTEAFF; DNA: TGTGCCAGTAGCCTAGGGACAGCCTTCATGAACACTGAAGCTTTCTTT
V: TRBV9; size: -; length: 15; J: TRBJ2-7; D: TRBD1; CDR3: CASSVGSGGPYEQYF; DNA: TGTGCCAGCAGCGTAGGATCAGGGGGACCCTACGAGCAGTACTTC
V: TRBV30; size: few; length: 12; J: TRBJ1-1; D: -; CDR3: CAWSSAPSGAFF; DNA: TGTGCCTGGAGTTCAGCCCCCTCGGGAGCTTTCTTT
V: TRBV4-2; size: -; length: 17; J: TRBJ2-2; D: TRBD2; CDR3: CASSQTPTSGRTGELFF; DNA: TGTGCCAGCAGCCAAACCCCGACTAGCGGGAGGACCGGGGAGCTGTTTTTT
V: TRBV15; size: -; length: 13; J: TRBJ1-1; D: -; CDR3: CATSMSTALEAFF; DNA: TGTGCCACCAGCATGTCGACAGCCCTTGAAGCTTTCTTT
V: TRBV10-3; size: -; length: 15; J: TRBJ1-1; D: TRBD1; CDR3: CAISEPGQPSTEAFF; DNA: TGTGCCATCAGTGAGCCGGGACAGCCAAGCACTGAAGCTTTCTTT
V: TRBV5-1; size: once; length: 17; J: TRBJ2-2; D: TRBD2; CDR3: CASSSRPGLAGTGELFF; DNA: TGCGCCAGCAGCTCTCGCCCGGGACTAGCTGGCACCGGGGAGCTGTTTTTT
V: TRBV25-1; size: -; length: 14; J: TRBJ2-7; D: TRBD1; CDR3: CASTPGQGAYEQYF; DNA: TGTGCCAGCACCCCGGGACAGGGTGCCTACGAGCAGTACTTC
V: TRBV5-8; size: -; length: 15; J: TRBJ2-5; D: TRBD1; CDR3: CASSDGTGGEETQYF; DNA: TGTGCCAGCAGCGACGGGACAGGGGGCGAAGAGACCCAGTACTTC
V: TRBV7-9; size: few; length: 15; J: TRBJ1-5; D: -; CDR3: CASSPWTDGNQPQHF; DNA: TGTGCCAGCAGCCCGTGGACAGATGGCAATCAGCCCCAGCATTTT
V: TRBV7-9; size: -; length: 14; J: TRBJ1-1; D: TRBD1; CDR3: CASSSGQGRTEAFF; DNA: TGTGCCAGCAGCTCAGGACAGGGTCGGACTGAAGCTTTCTTT
V: TRBV6-1; size: -; length: 13; J: TRBJ2-4; D: TRBD1; CDR3: CATVGQGQNIQYF; DNA: TGTGCCACCGTGGGACAGGGACAAAACATTCAGTACTTC
V: TRBV11-2; size: few; length: 17; J: TRBJ1-2; D: TRBD1; CDR3: CASSLGFSGTGIHGYTF; DNA: TGTGCCAGCAGCTTAGGATTTTCCGGGACAGGGATCCATGGCTACACCTTC
V: TRBV27; size: -; length: 13; J: TRBJ2-7; D: -; CDR3: CASSLQGHYEQYF; DNA: TGTGCCAGCAGTTTACAGGGCCATTACGAGCAGTACTTC
V: TRBV30; size: -; length: 14; J: TRBJ1-4; D: -; CDR3: CAWSIDSRDEKLFF; DNA: TGTGCCTGGAGTATTGACAGCCGTGACGAAAAACTGTTTTTT
V: TRBV10-1; size: once; length: 13; J: TRBJ2-7; D: -; CDR3: CASSDSGSHEQYF; DNA: TGCGCCAGCAGTGACTCCGGGAGCCACGAGCAGTACTTC
V: TRBV19; size: -; length: 14; J: TRBJ2-1; D: TRBD2; CDR3: CASSIRLAVHEQFF; DNA: TGTGCCAGTAGTATCAGGCTAGCGGTGCATGAGCAGTTCTTC
V: TRBV7-9; size: -; length: 14; J: TRBJ2-4; D: -; CDR3: CASSLIAQENIQYF; DNA: TGTGCCAGCAGCTTAATTGCACAGGAAAACATTCAGTACTTC
V: TRBV5-4; size: -; length: 15; J: TRBJ2-3; D: -; CDR3: CASSLWEVGADTQYF; DNA: TGTGCCAGCAGCTTGTGGGAGGTCGGGGCAGATACGCAGTATTTT
V: TRBV7-9; size: -; length: 17; J: TRBJ2-1; D: -; CDR3: CASSSVVLGGPRGEQFF; DNA: TGTGCCAGCAGCTCGGTGGTCCTTGGGGGACCCAGGGGTGAGCAGTTCTTC
V: TRBV27; size: -; length: 13; J: TRBJ2-2; D: -; CDR3: CASSLTGTGELFF; DNA: TGTGCCAGCAGTTTAACAGGGACCGGGGAGCTGTTTTTT
V: TRBV27; size: -; length: 13; J: TRBJ2-1; D: TRBD2; CDR3: CASSLGGWGEQFF; DNA: TGTGCCAGCAGTTTGGGAGGGTGGGGTGAGCAGTTCTTC
V: TRBV14; size: -; length: 13; J: TRBJ2-3; D: -; CDR3: CASSQLNTDTQYF; DNA: TGTGCCAGCAGCCAACTTAACACAGATACGCAGTATTTT
V: TRBV29-1; size: -; length: 13; J: TRBJ2-7; D: -; CDR3: CSASARSVYEQYF; DNA: TGCAGCGCTTCCGCGCGGAGCGTATACGAGCAGTACTTC
V: TRBV7-9; size: -; length: 13; J: TRBJ2-7; D: TRBD2; CDR3: CSSSPRTSGEQYF; DNA: TGTTCCAGCAGCCCCAGGACTAGCGGTGAGCAGTACTTC